This T cell receptor (beta chain) appears in the sequencing data of a study of T cell responses to AZD1222 COVID-19 vaccine. General study points: Repertoire sampling was restricted to post-peak T cell response timepoints. After two AZD1222 doses, spike-specific TCR breadth and depth rose versus day 0. Close to half of all spike-specific TCRs reportedly target regions of the variants that are unmutated.

Details on this clone: Its specificity is not known.

Germline V CDR1 and CDR2: MNHEY, SVGAGI. The CDR3 contains 12 residues. Trimming took 7 bases from V and 2 from J, leaving 8 bases between them. Sequenced by immunoSEQ multiplex PCR; TCRdb stores in-frame clones only, minus some. This table has some 120,000 clones, around 80% appearing once. The source was peripheral blood, collected 28 days after the second AZD1222 dose. The source is an adult who received the AZD1222 COVID-19 vaccine. The chain carries TRBV6-5 and TRBJ1-2, with D maybe TRBD1 (6 bases). This CDR3 is CASKTGNYGYTF. CDR3 sequence (DNA): TGTGCCAGCAAAACAGGGAACTATGGCTACACCTTC.